This T cell receptor beta chain was sequenced for a study of blood T cell repertoires in COVID-19. Study overall: T cells, B-cell-depleted T cells, or PBMCs provided the cDNA or gDNA that served as material.

The CDR3 length is 15 residues. Germline V gives CDR1 SGHRS, CDR2 YFSETQ. The germline V and J ends were trimmed by 1 base and 4 bases, with 15 bases remaining between them. This clone was detected only a few times. Some clones are missing from TCRdb's copy, which holds only in-frame ones; the method was immunoSEQ multiplex PCR. The sample contains roughly 75,000 clones, roughly 82% of which appear only once. The sample consisted of peripheral blood. This receptor was identified in a man aged 45-65 years with acute or convalescent COVID-19. This chain connects TRBV5-1 to TRBJ2-7, with D tentatively TRBD1 (7 bases). CDR3 nucleotide sequence: TGCGCCAGCAGCTTGCGAGGGCAGGGGGGTTACGAGCAGTACTTC. It translates to CASSLRGQGGYEQYF.